These 22 T cell receptor beta chains came from one sample sequenced in a study of T cell clonality in common variable immunodeficiency. Data came from immunoSEQ multiplex PCR; TCRdb stores just in-frame clones and leaves some out. The sample includes about 52,000 clones, none of them occurring once. The sample taken for sequencing was peripheral blood mononuclear cells. These receptors were obtained from a person aged 18 to 70 in good health.

This clone was seen repeatedly, ten times or more. The read comes to an end 3 residues before the CDR3 does, leaving the germline J gene to fill in the end. The chain joins TRBV5-6 to TRBJ2-7, with a weak D call TRBD2 (5 bases). There are 11 residues in the CDR3. The V end lost 5 bases, the J end lost 6 bases, and 9 bases lay between the germline ends. Per germline, CDR1 SGHDT and CDR2 YYEEEE. This chain's CDR3 is CASSEGGEQYF. Incomplete CDR3 DNA: TGTGCCAGCAGTGAGGGTGGCGAG.

This clone was observed a few times. A much larger clone lies a single base off, so this may be a read error. Read data end 3 residues before the CDR3 end; the end is taken from the germline J gene. V is TRBV11-1 and J is TRBJ2-3; the match to TRBD2 covers 12 bases. This CDR3 spans 15 amino acids. Unmatched junction bases numbered 5, after V lost 6 bases and J lost 4 bases. The germline V gene has CDR1 SGHAT and CDR2 FQDESV (reference sequence). CDR3 bases read: TGTGCCAGCAGTCTGACTAGCGGGAGCCCAGATACG. Translation gives CASSLTSGSPDT. The entire CDR3 reads CASSLTSGSPDTQYF. Supplemented by reference TRBV11-1 and TRBJ2-3, the full variable domain reads EAEVAQSPRYKITEKSQAVAFWCDPISGHATLYWYRQILGQGPELLVQFQDESVVDDSQLPKDRFSAERLKGVDSTLKIQPAELGDSAMYLCASSLTSGSPDTQYFGPGTRLTVL.

At least ten counts were recorded for this clone. The read ends 3 residues before the CDR3 terminus; that terminus is restored from the germline J gene. The rearrangement joins TRBV12-3 or TRBV12-4 to TRBJ2-4; 8 positions agree with TRBD1. The CDR3 contains 17 residues. Unmatched junction bases numbered 13, after V lost 6 bases and J lost 3 bases. CDR3 sequence reads: CASRPKLTGAGKNIQYF. Partial CDR3 DNA: TGTGCCAGCAGGCCAAAATTGACAGGGGCAGGCAAAAACATT.

In the case of this clone: With the read ending 3 residues before the CDR3 end, the germline J gene is used to fill in that end. V and J are TRBV18 and TRBJ2-7; TRBD2 is a possible D gene (5 bases). Germline V gene lookup returns CDR1 KGHSH and CDR2 LQKENI. This CDR3 region has 15 residues. Trimming cost V 2 bases and J 2 bases, with 13 bases left between them. This chain's CDR3 is CASSPGTSGTYEQYF. The covered CDR3 bases are TGTGCCAGCTCACCAGGAACCAGCGGAACCTACGAG.

This clone was seen at least ten times. With the read ending 3 residues before the CDR3 end, the germline J gene is used to fill in that end. The chain employs TRBV7-2 and TRBJ1-4, with TRBD1 matching 7 bases. The V gene end was trimmed by 5 bases and the J gene end by 8 bases; junction bases not matched to a gene: 8. This CDR3 contains 14 residues. Looked up from germline, CDR1 is SGHTA and CDR2 is FQGNSA. CDR3 residues: CASSRDRVGEKLFF. The CDR3 bases that were read are TGTGCCAGCAGCCGAGACAGGGTGGGGGAAAAA.

This clone was picked up many times. The CDR3 extends 3 residues past the end of the read, so its final part is completed from the germline J gene. The chain recombines TRBV2 with TRBJ2-7; weak D call: TRBD1 (5 bases). The CDR3 is 15 amino acids. Germline V gives CDR1 SNHLY, CDR2 FYNNEI. V lost 2 bases, J lost 0 bases, and 11 bases lay in between. CDR3 DNA (partial): TGTGCCAGCAGTGAACAAGGGGCGAGCTCCTACGAG. Its translation is CASSEQGASSYE. In full, the CDR3 reads CASSEQGASSYEQYF.

This clone was counted at least ten times. The read is 3 residues too short to cover the CDR3 end, so that end is filled in from the germline J gene. The V call is TRBV5-1, the J call TRBJ2-1, with TRBD1 matching 9 bases. Germline V CDR1 and CDR2: SGHRS, YFSETQ. The CDR3 has 16 amino acids. The V gene end was trimmed by 2 bases and the J gene end by 7 bases; junction bases not matched to a gene: 10. The CDR3 DNA, read in part, is TGCGCCAGCAGCTTAAGACAGGGGGTTTCGTCGAATGAG. Encoded protein: CASSLRQGVSSNE. The entire CDR3 protein is CASSLRQGVSSNEQFF. Using reference TRBV5-1 and TRBJ2-1 for the parts outside the CDR3, the full variable domain is KAGVTQTPRYLIKTRGQQVTLSCSPISGHRSVSWYQQTPGQGLQFLFEYFSETQRNKGNFPGRFSGRQFSNSRSEMNVSTLELGDSALYLCASSLRQGVSSNEQFFGPGTRLTVL.

This clone was found many times. The CDR3 end is not reached by the read, which stops 3 residues before it; the germline J gene fills it in. The V gene is TRBV7-9, the J gene TRBJ1-4, with TRBD1 as a possible D gene (5 bases). CDR3 length: 14 amino acids. Germline values: CDR1 SEHNR, CDR2 FQNEAQ (reference sequence). V lost 2 bases and J lost 6, with 10 bases in between. The CDR3 DNA, read in part, is TGTGCCAGCAGCTTACAGGGCCGCGATGAAAAA. Translated, it gives CASSLQGRDEK. The full CDR3 sequence reads CASSLQGRDEKLFF.

This clone was seen many times. The CDR3 extends 3 residues past the end of the read, so its final part is completed from the germline J gene. This chain connects TRBV12-3 or TRBV12-4 to TRBJ2-5, with 9 nucleotides matching TRBD1. The CDR3 spans 15 residues. After removal of 7 bases from V and 5 bases from J, the junction contained 11 bases not matched to a gene. Partial CDR3 DNA: TGTGCCAGCATGAACACAGGGGGCCGGTGGGAGACC. Amino acid sequence: CASMNTGGRWET. The full CDR3 is CASMNTGGRWETQYF.

The table lists this clone with many counts. The CDR3 reads CASSRRTSGRAYNEQFF. The part of the CDR3 DNA that was read is TGTGCCAGCAGTCGACGGACTAGCGGGAGGGCCTACAATGAG. This chain uses TRBV2 with TRBJ2-1; 15 positions agree with TRBD2. Read sequence stops 3 residues before the CDR3 end, and the germline J gene provides the missing end. This CDR3 region has 17 residues. Germline loops: CDR1 SNHLY, CDR2 FYNNEI. V trimming: 5 bases; J trimming: 2 bases; junction bases outside the gene matches: 4.

This clone has ten or more counts. The read ends 3 residues shy of where the CDR3 ends; the end is completed using the germline J gene. The V call is TRBV7-8, the J call TRBJ1-3; D call uncertain. The V gene's germline CDR1 is SGHVS and CDR2 FQNEAQ. CDR3 size: 16 residues. The V gene lost 3 bases and the J gene lost 0 bases, with 12 bases spanning the gap. CDR3 loop: CASSFQETYSGNTIYF. Partial CDR3 DNA: TGTGCCAGCAGCTTCCAAGAGACATACTCTGGAAACACC. Full variable domain (rest looked up from reference TRBV7-8 and TRBJ1-3): GAGVSQSPRYKVAKRGQDVALRCDPISGHVSLFWYQQALGQGPEFLTYFQNEAQLDKSGLPSDRFFAERPEGSVSTLKIQRTQQEDSAVYLCASSFQETYSGNTIYFGEGSWLTVV.

This clone was seen repeatedly, ten times or more. Incomplete CDR3 DNA: TGTGCCAGCAGCTTATTGTCCTCGGAG. Amino acid sequence: CASSLLSSE. The whole CDR3 is CASSLLSSELFF. The chain combines TRBV7-9 with TRBJ2-2; D remains unclear. The observed sequence ends 3 residues before the CDR3 terminus, with the missing tail filled in from the germline J gene. This CDR3 comprises 12 residues. Germline CDR1 SEHNR, CDR2 FQNEAQ (reference sequence). V lost 2 bases and J lost 10, with 8 bases in between.

For this clone: Read sequence stops 3 residues before the CDR3 end, and the germline J gene provides the missing end. V and J are TRBV10-2 and TRBJ2-7; D is ambiguous. The length of the CDR3 is 13 residues. Germline CDR1 and CDR2: WSHSY and SAAADI. The ends were cut back, 4 bases at V and 4 bases at J, with 11 bases in the middle. The CDR3 here is CASSGGNEYEQYF. Partial CDR3 DNA: TGCGCCAGCAGTGGTGGCAATGAGTACGAG.

This clone showed up many times. The read halts 3 residues ahead of the CDR3 end, with the missing end drawn from the germline J gene. This chain links TRBV4-1 with TRBJ1-1; TRBD1 might be the D (5 bases). This CDR3 contains 15 residues. Germline-derived CDR1 and CDR2 are MGHRA and YSYEKL. The CDR3 bases that were read are TGCGCCAGCAGCCAAGATCGGGGGAGAACGAGCGAA. This encodes CASSQDRGRTSE. Given in full, the CDR3 is CASSQDRGRTSEAFF.

This clone was counted many times. The CDR3 extends 3 residues past the end of the read, so its final part is completed from the germline J gene. The chain joins TRBV13 to TRBJ2-7; D call uncertain. Germline loops: CDR1 PRHDT, CDR2 FYEKMQ (reference sequence). V shed 6 bases and J shed 2 bases, with 14 bases lying between them. The CDR3 sequence is 14 residues long. CDR3 in amino acids: CASRFRQEPYEQYF. The sequenced CDR3 bases are TGTGCCAGCAGGTTTCGTCAGGAGCCCTACGAG.

This clone was detected ten times or more. The sequence runs out 3 residues before the end of the CDR3; the remainder is reconstructed from the germline J gene. The chain has TRBV7-9 and TRBJ2-2; TRBD1 matches at 8 bases. The CDR3 is 15 residues long. The germline V gene has CDR1 SEHNR and CDR2 FQNEAQ (reference sequence). V gave up 2 bases and J gave up 6 bases; unmatched junction bases: 5. The sequenced CDR3 bases are TGTGCCAGCAGCTTAACAGGGGGAATGGCCGGGGAG. This sequence encodes CASSLTGGMAGE. Given in full, the CDR3 is CASSLTGGMAGELFF.

This clone appeared many times. Coverage ceases 3 residues before the CDR3 finishes, and the germline J gene fills in the end. The chain joins TRBV19 to TRBJ1-2; D gene unclear. Trimming cost V 8 bases and J 5 bases, with 9 bases left between them. The germline V gene encodes CDR1 LNHDA and CDR2 SQIVND (reference sequence). The CDR3 length is 11 residues. CDR3 DNA, as far as it was read: TGTGCCAGTGGTGAGGGTTATGGC. This codes for CASGEGYG. Given in full, the CDR3 is CASGEGYGYTF.

This clone occurred many times. The read ends 3 residues before the CDR3 terminus; that terminus is restored from the germline J gene. V is TRBV6-2 or TRBV6-3 and J is TRBJ2-7; D not certain. This CDR3 contains 15 residues. V lost 0 bases, J lost 2 bases, and 11 bases lay in between. The germline gives CDR1 MNHEY, CDR2 SVGEGT. The CDR3 region is CASSYSNWATYEQYF. The DNA read from the CDR3 is TGTGCCAGCAGTTACTCGAATTGGGCCACCTACGAG.

This clone was recorded many times. The read halts 3 residues ahead of the CDR3 end, with the missing end drawn from the germline J gene. The J gene is TRBJ2-2, the V gene TRBV10-3; no firm D call. Germline V gives CDR1 ENHRY, CDR2 SYGVKD. Trimming cost V 7 bases and J 7 bases, with 7 bases left between them. The CDR3 totals 11 residues. The CDR3 DNA, read in part, is TGTGCCATCACCCGTAGCGGGGAG. Translating gives CAITRSGE. The full CDR3 reads CAITRSGELFF.

Only a few counts were recorded for this clone. The CDR3 end falls 3 residues outside the read, so it is completed with the germline J gene. J is TRBJ1-1 and V is TRBV19, with D possibly matching TRBD1 (6 bases). In germline, CDR1 is LNHDA, CDR2 SQIVND (reference sequence). Deletions cut 7 bases from V and 0 bases from J, with 12 bases between. This CDR3 region has 14 residues. The CDR3 loop is CASNNRDVNTEAFF. The part of the CDR3 DNA that was read is TGTGCCAGTAACAACAGGGACGTGAACACTGAA.

This clone has a count of ten or more. The read ends 3 residues shy of where the CDR3 ends; the end is completed using the germline J gene. The chain is built from TRBV7-8 and TRBJ1-6; 9 bases align to TRBD1. The V segment lost 5 bases and the J segment 10 bases; nucleotides outside the gene matches: 6. CDR3 length equals 14 residues. CDR1 SGHVS and CDR2 FQNEAQ come from the germline V gene. CDR3 region: CASSPGQGWSPLHF. The part of the CDR3 DNA that was read is TGTGCCAGCAGCCCGGGACAGGGTTGGTCACCC.

This clone appeared many times. Coverage ceases 3 residues before the CDR3 finishes, and the germline J gene fills in the end. This sequence joins TRBV2 and TRBJ2-7, with 7 bases matching TRBD1. In germline, CDR1 is SNHLY, CDR2 FYNNEI. V gave up 8 bases and J gave up 3 bases; unmatched junction bases: 4. This CDR3 comprises 12 residues. The CDR3: CASEGANYEQYF. The sequenced part of the CDR3 DNA is TGTGCCAGCGAGGGGGCGAACTACGAG.